This passage covers 20 T cell receptor beta chains from one sample sequenced in a study of T cells in Graves' hyperthyroidism and ophthalmopathy. Amplification of TCR beta CDR3 regions used RNA as the template. HTBI primers drove first-round RT-PCR of the TCR CDR3. TCRdb reprocessed the multiplex PCR reads with MiXCR, giving one entry per CDR3 protein. Here the sample spans a few hundred thousand distinct CDR3 sequences, roughly 14% being singletons. Sequenced material: blood. Receptors were obtained from a woman aged 25 to 45 with Graves' hyperthyroidism.

This clonotype appeared a few times. V and J are TRBV5-1 and TRBJ2-7; the match to TRBD2 covers 11 bases. The CDR3 runs to 15 residues. V lost 2 bases and J lost 5; bases outside the gene matches: 6. Germline lookup yields CDR1 SGHRS and CDR2 YFSETQ. The CDR3 nucleotides read TGCGCCAGCAGCTTTACTAGCGGGAGTACCAACGAGCAGTACTTC. Amino acids: CASSFTSGSTNEQYF. The full variable domain, with the rest looked up from reference TRBV5-1 and TRBJ2-7, is KAGVTQTPRYLIKTRGQQVTLSCSPISGHRSVSWYQQTPGQGLQFLFEYFSETQRNKGNFPGRFSGRQFSNSRSEMNVSTLELGDSALYLCASSFTSGSTNEQYFGPGTRLTVT.

There are a few counts of this clonotype. V and J are TRBV4-3 and TRBJ1-5; TRBD1 aligns across 7 bases. This CDR3 has 14 residues. Germline V gene data show CDR1 as LGHNA and CDR2 as YSLEER. V lost 0 bases, J lost 7 bases, and 3 bases stayed unmatched. The CDR3 DNA sequence: TGCGCCAGCAGCCAAGAGAGGGGGCACCAGCCCCAGCATTTT. The encoded protein is CASSQERGHQPQHF.

Only a few counts were recorded for this clonotype. V is TRBV6-4 and J is TRBJ2-3; D is unclear. The CDR3 is 14 amino acids. Trimming took off 3 bases at V and 2 bases at J, with 9 bases between the two ends. Germline V gene sequence: CDR1 MRHNA, CDR2 SNTAGT. DNA for the CDR3: TGTGCCAGCAGTGAGTCAATGGTCACAGATACGCAGTATTTT. Protein: CASSESMVTDTQYF.

The chain uses TRBV14 and TRBJ2-1; the D is unclear. The CDR3 runs 8 residues. With 11 bases removed from V and 6 bases from J, the gap between germline ends came to 2 bases. CDR1 and CDR2 from the germline V gene are SGHDN and FVKESK. The CDR3 nucleotides are TGTGCCTTCAATGAGCAGTTCTTC. Translated: CAFNEQFF.

V and J are TRBV2 and TRBJ1-3, with D unresolved. The germline V gene encodes CDR1 SNHLY and CDR2 FYNNEI. This CDR3 contains 15 residues. V was pared by 3 bases and J by 0 bases, with 9 bases between. The CDR3 DNA follows: TGTGCCAGCAGTGAGGACTGGTACTCTGGAAACACCATATATTTT. As protein: CASSEDWYSGNTIYF.

This clonotype has ten or more counts. Here the CDR3 DNA reads TGCAGCGTTGCATCGGGGCTTAATGAAGCTTTCTTT. Amino acid sequence: CSVASGLNEAFF. The rearrangement joins TRBV29-1 to TRBJ1-1; possibly TRBD1 for D (5 bases). This CDR3 region has 12 residues. The V and J ends lost 4 bases and 7 bases respectively, with 13 bases between them. Germline assignment: CDR1 SQVTM and CDR2 ANQGSEA.

This clonotype was picked up one time. The chain recombines TRBV5-1 with TRBJ2-3; D possibly corresponds to TRBD2 (6 bases). Germline CDR1 SGHRS, CDR2 YFSETQ. Trimming left V 0 bases short and J 1 base short, with 12 bases between. The CDR3 extends over 16 amino acids. The CDR3 DNA is TGCGCCAGCAGCTTGGGGGGAGGACGGGGCACAGATACGCAGTATTTT. It codes for CASSLGGGRGTDTQYF. Using reference TRBV5-1 and TRBJ2-3 for the parts outside the CDR3, the full variable domain is KAGVTQTPRYLIKTRGQQVTLSCSPISGHRSVSWYQQTPGQGLQFLFEYFSETQRNKGNFPGRFSGRQFSNSRSEMNVSTLELGDSALYLCASSLGGGRGTDTQYFGPGTRLTVL.

This clonotype showed up many times. The rearrangement joins TRBV30 to TRBJ1-5, with TRBD1 matching 7 bases. V was pared by 2 bases and J by 7 bases, with 11 bases of the junction left unmatched. The CDR3 is made up of 15 amino acids. Germline CDR1 GTSNPN, CDR2 SVGIG (reference sequence). The CDR3 DNA is TGTGCCTGGAGTACACAGGGGATTGGGGAACAGCCCCAGCATTTT. It specifies CAWSTQGIGEQPQHF.

This clonotype showed up many times. Here the CDR3 reads CASSYSMTRTRNGEAFF. For the CDR3, the DNA is TGTGCCAGCAGTTACTCGATGACAAGAACCAGGAACGGTGAAGCTTTCTTT. The chain recombines TRBV6-6 with TRBJ1-1; D gene uncertain. V lost 0 bases, J lost 7 bases, and 21 bases lay in between. The CDR3 is 17 amino acids. CDR1 and CDR2 (germline): MNHNY, SVGAGI (reference sequence).

In its sample, this clonotype was seen a few times. The chain has TRBV20-1 and TRBJ2-3; D not certain. CDR3 length: 14 residues. Trimming cost V 3 bases and J 0 bases, with 10 bases left between them. Germline lookup yields CDR1 DFQATT and CDR2 SNEGSKA (reference sequence). Here the CDR3 reads CSASVGTSTDTQYF. The DNA of the CDR3 is TGCAGTGCTAGTGTAGGCACTAGCACAGATACGCAGTATTTT.

This clonotype was seen at least ten times. CDR3: CASSLGQGLDEQYF. The CDR3 DNA is TGTGCCAGCAGCTTAGGACAGGGACTTGACGAGCAGTACTTC. This chain uses TRBV7-9 with TRBJ2-7, with D possibly matching TRBD1 (7 bases). This CDR3 is 14 amino acids long. Trimming took off 1 base at V and 5 bases at J, with 12 bases between the two ends. Germline V gives CDR1 SEHNR, CDR2 FQNEAQ (reference sequence).

In its sample, this clonotype was seen many times. The chain carries TRBV2 and TRBJ1-3, with TRBD1 matching over 8 bases. Germline CDR1 is SNHLY and CDR2 is FYNNEI. There are 17 residues in the CDR3. The J segment lost 2 bases and the V segment lost 1 base, leaving 7 bases of the junction unmatched. The CDR3 nucleotides are TGTGCCAGCAGTGAAGGCCCTCGGACAGGGACTGGAAACACCATATATTTT. Translated, it gives CASSEGPRTGTGNTIYF.

V gene TRBV27 combines with J gene TRBJ2-2, with a possible D match to TRBD1 (6 bases). V gave up 1 base and J gave up 6 bases, with 12 bases separating them. CDR1 MNHEY and CDR2 SMNVEV come from the germline V gene (reference sequence). There are 15 residues in the CDR3. This CDR3 reads CASSLFRGLAGELFF. CDR3 coding DNA: TGTGCCAGCAGTTTATTTAGGGGGTTAGCCGGGGAGCTGTTTTTT.

This clonotype was counted between two and nine times. V gene TRBV28 combines with J gene TRBJ1-1; 7 nucleotides line up with TRBD1. The CDR3 consists of 13 residues. CDR1 is MDHEN and CDR2 is SYDVKM in the germline V gene. Unmatched junction bases numbered 4, after V lost 8 bases and J lost 1 base. CDR3 region: CASLTGSNTEAFF. The CDR3 nucleotides read TGTGCCAGCCTGACAGGGTCGAACACTGAAGCTTTCTTT.

The V gene is TRBV27, the J gene TRBJ1-6, with D possibly being TRBD1 (5 bases). Trimming took off 6 bases at V and 9 bases at J, with 15 bases between the two ends. Germline CDR1 MNHEY, CDR2 SMNVEV (reference sequence). The CDR3 length is 14 residues. The chain's CDR3 is CASSPGTWGSPLHF. In nucleotides, the CDR3 is TGTGCCAGCAGCCCCGGGACCTGGGGTTCACCCCTCCACTTT.

This clonotype was detected ten times or more. One end of the junction fails to match germline, which may point to a read error. The chain joins TRBV20-1 to TRBJ2-1, with D perhaps being TRBD1 or TRBD2 (7 bases each). The germline V gene has CDR1 DFQATT and CDR2 SNEGSKA (reference sequence). This CDR3 spans 12 amino acids. The CDR3 region is CSARGGGYEQFF. As DNA, the CDR3 is TGCAGTGCTAGGGGAGGGGGCTATGAGCAATTCTTC.

The V call is TRBV12-3 or TRBV12-4, the J call TRBJ2-2, with D possibly matching TRBD2 (5 bases). The CDR3 totals 15 residues. The V gene lost 5 bases and the J gene lost 2 bases, with 12 bases spanning the gap. DNA for the CDR3: TGTGCCAGCAGTCCCGGGATTATAAACACCGGGGAGCTGTTTTTT. Residues: CASSPGIINTGELFF.

The table lists this clonotype with many counts. V is TRBV6-1 and J is TRBJ2-3, with no clear D. This CDR3 comprises 14 residues. Per the germline V gene, CDR1 is MNHNS and CDR2 is SASEGT. Trimming took off 0 bases at V and 3 bases at J, with 7 bases between the two ends. The chain's CDR3 is CASSEALLTDTQYF. The CDR3, as DNA: TGTGCCAGCAGTGAAGCGCTTCTGACAGATACGCAGTATTTT.

On this clonotype itself: Possible read error: a much larger clone is one base away. This chain connects TRBV12-3 or TRBV12-4 to TRBJ1-1; 7 bases match TRBD1. The junction had 10 bases not matched to a gene; V was cut back by 8 bases and J by 4 bases. The CDR3 is made up of 14 amino acids. CDR3 region: CASGTHQGGTEAFF. The CDR3 DNA follows: TGTGCCAGCGGGACCCACCAGGGGGGCACTGAAGCTTTCTTT.

The sample holds many counts of this clonotype. The gene calls are TRBV20-1 and TRBJ2-1; 13 nucleotides line up with TRBD2. CDR1 and CDR2 from the germline V gene are DFQATT and SNEGSKA (reference sequence). J gave up 6 bases and V 3 bases, and 5 bases lay outside the gene matches. This CDR3 spans 15 amino acids. The CDR3 spells CSASPGLAGANEQFF. The CDR3 nucleotides are TGCAGTGCTAGCCCCGGACTAGCGGGAGCCAATGAGCAGTTCTTC.